Following are 14 T cell receptor beta chains from one sample sequenced in a study of regulatory T cells in long-lasting Graves disease. Time point here: newly diagnosed GD, antithyroid drugs for less than 3 months. PBMC RNA was the source of the TCR library. Building of the TCR beta libraries involved iRepertoire HTBI primers and Arm-PCR of CDR3 regions. TCRdb itself ran the multiplex PCR reads through MiXCR, one entry per CDR3 protein. The sample includes approximately 400,000 distinct CDR3 sequences, over 12% of them seen just once. These data were also filed under a second study, of T cells in Graves' hyperthyroidism and ophthalmopathy.

The source material was peripheral blood mononuclear cells (PBMCs), sampled at new diagnosis, from a patient treated with antithyroid drugs. These receptors came from a woman aged 35 to 49 with Graves disease.

This clonotype was seen repeatedly, ten times or more. This rearrangement joins TRBV28 to TRBJ1-2; no clear D gene. Germline CDR1 MDHEN, CDR2 SYDVKM. V was shortened by 5 bases and J by 4 bases, with 14 bases between the two germline ends. This CDR3 region has 14 residues. As DNA, the CDR3 is TGTGCCAGCAGTCGACCTGACTTCAGCTATGGCTACACCTTC. It is translated as CASSRPDFSYGYTF.

This clonotype has only a few counts. This rearrangement joins TRBV7-9 to TRBJ1-2; TRBD1 matches at 7 bases. The CDR3 spans 14 residues. V lost 5 bases and J lost 6; bases outside the gene matches: 9. Germline-derived CDR1 and CDR2 are SEHNR and FQNEAQ (reference sequence). CDR3 sequence (DNA): TGTGCCAGCAGCCCTACTCAGGGGGGGCATGGCTACACCTTC. Protein: CASSPTQGGHGYTF.

This clonotype has a count of ten or more. The chain uses TRBV27 and TRBJ2-7; tentative D call: TRBD1 (5 bases). V dropped 2 bases and J dropped 1 base, with 12 bases sitting between them. The germline V gene has CDR1 MNHEY and CDR2 SMNVEV (reference sequence). There are 15 residues in the CDR3. CDR3 sequence (DNA): TGTGCCAGCAGTTTAGCAGGGCACTCTTCCTACGAGCAGTACTTC. This codes for CASSLAGHSSYEQYF.

Only a few counts were recorded for this clonotype. Since a much larger clone is just one base distant, this may be a read error. The chain joins TRBV30 to TRBJ1-4; weak D call: TRBD1 (5 bases). Germline lookup yields CDR1 GTSNPN and CDR2 SVGIG (reference sequence). The CDR3 is 19 residues long. Written as DNA, the CDR3 is TGTGCCTGGAGTGATAAGAGGCAGGGCGCGCGGGGAACTAATGAAAAACTGTCTTTT. It yields the protein CAWSDKRQGARGTNEKLSF. The full variable domain, its missing parts supplied by reference TRBV30 and TRBJ1-4, is SQTIHQWPATLVQPVGSPLSLECTVEGTSNPNLYWYRQAAGRGLQLLFYSVGIGQISSEVPQNLSASRPQDRQFILSSKKLLLSDSGFYLCAWSDKRQGARGTNEKLSFGSGTQLSVL.

The table lists this clonotype with a few counts. V usage is TRBV25-1 and J usage is TRBJ1-5, with D unresolved. V was pared by 3 bases and J by 6 bases, with 18 bases between. The germline V gene has CDR1 MGHDK and CDR2 SYGVNS. There are 16 residues in the CDR3. CDR3 nucleotide sequence: TGTGCCAGCAGTGACGCGACCCTGGGGTCCGGTCAGCCCCAGCATTTT. Protein: CASSDATLGSGQPQHF.

This clonotype has at least ten counts. One end of the junction varies from germline; a read error may be responsible. The chain recombines TRBV5-1 with TRBJ1-1; D perhaps matches TRBD1 (5 bases). CDR1 and CDR2 from the germline V gene are SGHRS and YFSETQ. This CDR3 comprises 16 residues. The CDR3: CASSGRAEFSDTEAFF. CDR3 nucleotides: TGTGCCAGCAGCGGCAGGGCGGAATTTTCGGACACTGAAGCTTTCTTT.

The chain is built from TRBV7-9 and TRBJ1-5; D not resolved. V gave up 6 bases and J gave up 7 bases, with 7 bases separating them. Germline-derived CDR1 and CDR2 are SEHNR and FQNEAQ (reference sequence). This CDR3 spans 11 amino acids. The CDR3 bases are TGTGCCAGCAGTTATAACCAGCCCCAGCATTTT. Protein: CASSYNQPQHF.

The count of this clonotype is one. A much larger clone lies a single base off, so this may be a read error. This chain connects TRBV4-2 to TRBJ1-1, with a tentative D call TRBD1 (6 bases). CDR3 length: 14 residues. With 0 bases removed from V and 4 bases from J, the gap between germline ends came to 9 bases. Germline lookup yields CDR1 LGHNA and CDR2 YNFKEQ. DNA for the CDR3: TGTGCCAGCAGCCAAGATAGGGGGGGCACTGAAGCTTTCTTT. Translation: CASSQDRGGTEAFF.

This clonotype was observed a handful of times. V is TRBV9 and J is TRBJ2-1; TRBD2 agrees at 7 bases. Trimming at V came to 4 bases and at J to 4 bases, leaving 2 bases not matched to a gene. Germline V gene sequence: CDR1 SGDLS, CDR2 YYNGEE. CDR3 length: 13 residues. DNA for the CDR3: TGTGCCAGCAGCACTAGCGTGTACAATGAGCAGTTCTTC. It translates to CASSTSVYNEQFF.

The genes are TRBV5-1 and TRBJ2-3; TRBD2 aligns across 13 bases. In germline, CDR1 is SGHRS, CDR2 YFSETQ. This CDR3 region has 16 residues. V lost 1 base to trimming and J lost 6 bases; unmatched junction nucleotides: 5. The CDR3 DNA sequence: TGCGCCAGCAGCTTGCTTGGACTAGCGGGAGCCGATACGCAGTATTTT. It codes for CASSLLGLAGADTQYF.

This clonotype was detected ten times or more. CDR3 bases: TGTGCCAGCAGCTTAGATTGGACAGGGGTTGATGGCTACACCTTC. It translates to CASSLDWTGVDGYTF. The rearrangement links TRBV7-2 to TRBJ1-2; TRBD1 matches 9 bases. The CDR3 length is 15 residues. J lost 6 bases, V lost 1 base, and 6 bases had no gene match. Germline values: CDR1 SGHTA, CDR2 FQGNSA. The entire variable domain, with the rest obtained from reference TRBV7-2 and TRBJ1-2, is as follows: GAGVSQSPSNKVTEKGKDVELRCDPISGHTALYWYRQSLGQGLEFLIYFQGNSAPDKSGLPSDRFSAERTGGSVSTLTIQRTQQEDSAVYLCASSLDWTGVDGYTFGSGTRLTVV.

This clonotype was detected only a few times. The V and J genes are TRBV18 and TRBJ1-5; D remains unclear. The CDR3 runs 14 residues. Germline V gives CDR1 KGHSH, CDR2 LQKENI. The germline V and J ends were trimmed by 2 bases and 1 base, with 6 bases remaining between them. CDR3 coding DNA: TGTGCCAGCTCACCAAAAGGAAGCAATCAGCCCCAGCATTTT. Translation: CASSPKGSNQPQHF.

This clonotype was recorded at least ten times. CDR3 sequence (DNA): TGTGCCATCAGTGAGGAGTCAGTTAACACTGAAGCTTTCTTT. Encoded protein: CAISEESVNTEAFF. The J gene is TRBJ1-1, the V gene TRBV10-3; unclear D gene. There are 14 residues in the CDR3. Germline loops: CDR1 ENHRY, CDR2 SYGVKD. The germline V and J ends were trimmed by 2 bases and 2 bases, with 9 bases remaining between them.

This clonotype was counted at least ten times. This sequence joins TRBV28 and TRBJ1-2; no clear D gene. From germline, CDR1 is MDHEN and CDR2 SYDVKM. This CDR3 region has 13 residues. The V and J ends lost 4 bases and 2 bases respectively, with 8 bases between them. CDR3 DNA sequence: TGTGCCAGCAGTTCGCTCGGGAACTATGGCTACACCTTC. Translating gives CASSSLGNYGYTF.